Below are 30 T cell receptor beta chains sequenced from a single sample in a study of T cells in localized non-small cell lung cancer. The repertoire was sequenced with immunoSEQ multiplex PCR; TCRdb's copy has only in-frame clones and lacks some. The table lists around 79,000 clones, roughly 80% of them singletons, with under 25% in the top ten. The source material was PBMCs, sampled before any cancer treatment. These receptors were taken from a man aged 40-75 years with stage II squamous cell lung carcinoma.

This clone was seen only once. J is TRBJ2-6 and V is TRBV19, with a tentative D call TRBD2 (6 bases). CDR3 length equals 12 residues. CDR1 and CDR2 (germline): LNHDA, SQIVND (reference sequence). The CDR3 here is CGSGAGANVLTF. CDR3 bases: TGTGGCTCGGGAGCTGGGGCCAACGTCCTGACTTTC.

The chain uses TRBV29-1 and TRBJ2-3, with a weak D call TRBD2 (6 bases). V lost 3 bases, J lost 6 bases, and 13 bases lay in between. CDR3 length: 13 residues. Germline V gives CDR1 SQVTM, CDR2 ANQGSEA. Here the CDR3 reads CSVEGGFQDTQYF. The CDR3 nucleotides read TGCAGCGTTGAGGGGGGTTTCCAGGATACGCAGTATTTT.

This rearrangement joins TRBV6-5 to TRBJ2-7; D not resolved. Trimming removed 2 bases at V and 2 bases at J, with 10 bases between. The CDR3 length is 14 residues. In germline, CDR1 is MNHEY, CDR2 SVGAGI. The CDR3 DNA is TGTGCCAGCAGTTACGATTACAGTACCTACGAGCAGTACTTC. This gives the protein CASSYDYSTYEQYF.

The chain carries TRBV2 and TRBJ2-5; D possibly corresponds to TRBD2 (5 bases). CDR3 length: 13 residues. V was clipped by 6 bases and J by 2 bases, with 10 bases between them. Germline V lookup: CDR1 SNHLY, CDR2 FYNNEI. The CDR3 DNA is TGTGCCAGCAGGTGGACTGTACAAGAGACCCAGTACTTC. Its translation: CASRWTVQETQYF. The variable domain in full, with the rest retrieved from reference TRBV2 and TRBJ2-5, is EPEVTQTPSHQVTQMGQEVILRCVPISNHLYFYWYRQILGQKVEFLVSFYNNEISEKSEIFDDQFSVERPDGSNFTLKIRSTKLEDSAMYFCASRWTVQETQYFGPGTRLLVL.

The chain is built from TRBV6-5 and TRBJ2-4; D may be TRBD2 (7 bases). Germline V gives CDR1 MNHEY, CDR2 SVGAGI. V was cut by 6 bases and J by 3 bases, with 15 bases left in between. The CDR3 consists of 15 residues. This CDR3 is CASSLGGAGKNIQYF. The CDR3 bases are TGTGCCAGCAGCCTAGGGGGGGCCGGCAAAAACATTCAGTACTTC.

V is TRBV18 and J is TRBJ1-5, with 7 bases fitting TRBD1. V trimming: 0 bases; J trimming: 5 bases; junction bases outside the gene matches: 10. There are 17 residues in the CDR3. The germline gives CDR1 KGHSH, CDR2 LQKENI. The CDR3 region is CASSPPYARGGDQPQHF. The CDR3 DNA reads as TGTGCCAGCTCACCACCGTACGCCAGGGGGGGAGATCAGCCCCAGCATTTT.

DNA of the CDR3: TGCGCCAGCAGCCAAGATCGAGTCCAAGGAGCAGAACTGTTTTTT. This translates into CASSQDRVQGAELFF. The chain combines TRBV4-1 with TRBJ1-4; D unresolved. Deletions cut 0 bases from V and 12 bases from J, with 17 bases between. The V gene's germline CDR1 is MGHRA and CDR2 YSYEKL. The CDR3 runs to 15 residues.

The chain uses TRBV6-5 and TRBJ1-5; D uncertain. Germline values: CDR1 MNHEY, CDR2 SVGAGI. This CDR3 spans 13 amino acids. V gave up 6 bases and J gave up 7 bases, with 13 bases separating them. CDR3 nucleotides: TGTGCCAGCAGCCCGGTAGGAGACCAGCCCCAGCATTTT. Protein product: CASSPVGDQPQHF.

The table lists this clone with many counts. This chain connects TRBV30 to TRBJ1-2; D unclear. The germline V gene has CDR1 GTSNPN and CDR2 SVGIG (reference sequence). This CDR3 has 14 amino acids. The V end lost 2 bases, the J end lost 5 bases, and 15 bases lay between the germline ends. The CDR3 spells CAWSKQLRRYGYTF. The CDR3 DNA sequence: TGTGCCTGGAGTAAACAGCTGAGGAGGTATGGCTACACCTTC.

V is TRBV7-6 and J is TRBJ2-7, with D possibly TRBD2 on 5 matching bases. Germline CDR1 is SGHVS and CDR2 is FNYEAQ. CDR3 size: 13 residues. Trimming cost V 4 bases and J 7 bases, with 14 bases left between them. CDR3 bases: TGTGCCAGCAGCTCCGCAGGAACGGGGGAGCAGTACTTC. Encoded protein: CASSSAGTGEQYF.

This clone has a single count. The chain employs TRBV5-4 and TRBJ2-3; weak D call: TRBD2 (5 bases). V gave up 1 base and J gave up 0 bases, with 9 bases separating them. The V gene's germline CDR1 is SGHNT and CDR2 YYREEE (reference sequence). This CDR3 is 15 amino acids long. The chain's CDR3 is CASSLPAVSTDTQYF. DNA for the CDR3: TGTGCCAGCAGCTTGCCAGCGGTGAGCACAGATACGCAGTATTTT.

The DNA of the CDR3 is TGTGCCAGCAGCGTAGCGGGGGGCGGGAACACCGGGGAGCTGTTTTTT. Translation gives CASSVAGGGNTGELFF. The chain recombines TRBV9 with TRBJ2-2; D is perhaps TRBD2 (7 bases). Germline V lookup: CDR1 SGDLS, CDR2 YYNGEE. V dropped 0 bases and J dropped 1 base, with 10 bases sitting between them. This CDR3 is built from 16 residues.

This clone was seen just once. The chain joins TRBV7-9 to TRBJ2-1, with D hard to call. Germline-derived CDR1 and CDR2 are SEHNR and FQNEAQ (reference sequence). The CDR3 length is 14 residues. V was cut by 1 base and J by 4 bases, with 8 bases left in between. This CDR3 reads CASSLVNSYNEQFF. The CDR3 DNA reads TGTGCCAGCAGCTTAGTTAACAGTTACAATGAGCAGTTCTTC.

V is TRBV27 and J is TRBJ1-2, with a tentative D call TRBD1 (5 bases). Germline CDR1 reads MNHEY; CDR2 reads SMNVEV (reference sequence). CDR3 length: 16 amino acids. Trimming removed 5 bases at V and 4 bases at J, with 20 bases between. The CDR3 loop reads CASSPVPVGVSYGYTF. In DNA, the CDR3 is TGTGCCAGCAGTCCGGTCCCGGTGGGGGTGAGCTATGGCTACACCTTC.

The rearrangement uses TRBV19 and TRBJ2-3; 8 nucleotides align to TRBD1. The junction had 12 bases not matched to a gene; V was cut back by 3 bases and J by 4 bases. CDR1 is LNHDA and CDR2 is SQIVND in the germline V gene (reference sequence). There are 17 residues in the CDR3. The CDR3 protein is CASSIRRQGSGADTQYF. The CDR3 coding sequence is TGTGCCAGTAGTATCCGCCGACAGGGGTCGGGGGCAGATACGCAGTATTTT.

The chain carries TRBV4-3 and TRBJ2-7, with a tentative D call TRBD1 (7 bases). Trimming stripped 1 base from V and 0 bases from J, with 13 bases between. Looked up from germline, CDR1 is LGHNA and CDR2 is YSLEER. This CDR3 region has 16 residues. CDR3 coding DNA: TGCGCCAGCAGCCAAGCAGGGGGGACGTTCTCCTACGAGCAGTACTTC. It codes for CASSQAGGTFSYEQYF.

The chain is built from TRBV7-3 and TRBJ1-4; a weak D match, TRBD1 (6 bases). The V gene's germline CDR1 is SGHTA and CDR2 FQGTGA. The CDR3 consists of 16 residues. Trimming left V 3 bases short and J 3 bases short, with 14 bases between. CDR3 DNA sequence: TGTGCCAGCAGCTTCACCAGGGGTAAGTCTAATGAAAAACTGTTTTTT. Protein sequence: CASSFTRGKSNEKLFF.

V gene TRBV2 combines with J gene TRBJ1-1; TRBD1 is a possible D gene (5 bases). V was cut by 3 bases and J by 0 bases, with 11 bases left in between. This CDR3 has 15 amino acids. Germline V gene lookup returns CDR1 SNHLY and CDR2 FYNNEI. The DNA of the CDR3 is TGTGCCAGCAGTGATCAGGGTATATTGAACACTGAAGCTTTCTTT. Translating gives CASSDQGILNTEAFF. Supplemented by reference TRBV2 and TRBJ1-1, the full variable domain reads EPEVTQTPSHQVTQMGQEVILRCVPISNHLYFYWYRQILGQKVEFLVSFYNNEISEKSEIFDDQFSVERPDGSNFTLKIRSTKLEDSAMYFCASSDQGILNTEAFFGQGTRLTVV.

This rearrangement joins TRBV18 to TRBJ2-5; maybe TRBD1 (6 bases). The CDR3 loop spans 13 amino acids. V lost 3 bases and J 5 bases, leaving 10 bases between the germline ends. The germline gives CDR1 KGHSH, CDR2 LQKENI. CDR3 DNA: TGTGCCAGCTCACCGTCACAGGGTGAGACCCAGTACTTC. It is translated as CASSPSQGETQYF.

The rearrangement uses TRBV5-5 and TRBJ1-1; no reliable D call. CDR1 is SGHKS and CDR2 is YYEKEE in the germline V gene (reference sequence). The V and J ends lost 0 bases and 11 bases respectively, with 17 bases between them. The CDR3 contains 14 residues. In nucleotides, the CDR3 is TGTGCCAGCAGCTTGGCCCCGGGAGCGTATGAGGCTTTCTTT. Amino acid sequence: CASSLAPGAYEAFF. The full variable domain, rest sourced from reference TRBV5-5 and TRBJ1-1, is DAGVTQSPTHLIKTRGQQVTLRCSPISGHKSVSWYQQVLGQGPQFIFQYYEKEERGRGNFPDRFSARQFPNYSSELNVNALLLGDSALYLCASSLAPGAYEAFFGQGTRLTVV.

In this sample, this clone turned up a few times. The rearrangement joins TRBV19 to TRBJ1-1; 7 nucleotides match TRBD1. Per the germline V gene, CDR1 is LNHDA and CDR2 is SQIVND (reference sequence). This CDR3 region has 14 residues. Unmatched junction bases numbered 4, after V lost 6 bases and J lost 0 bases. In DNA form, the CDR3 reads TGTGCCAGTAGGGAACAGGGGCTGAACACTGAAGCTTTCTTT. Its protein product is CASREQGLNTEAFF.

The chain recombines TRBV5-6 with TRBJ2-7; TRBD1 aligns across 7 bases. Germline lookup yields CDR1 SGHDT and CDR2 YYEEEE. The CDR3 extends over 13 amino acids. V lost 3 bases and J lost 9; bases outside the gene matches: 9. This CDR3 is CASSSTGTLWQYF. The CDR3 coding sequence is TGTGCCAGCAGCTCGACAGGGACACTCTGGCAGTACTTC.

The V call is TRBV28, the J call TRBJ1-1; D is uncertain. This CDR3 region has 14 residues. V shed 6 bases and J shed 5 bases, with 16 bases lying between them. Germline values: CDR1 MDHEN, CDR2 SYDVKM. CDR3 region: CASSKRTGRTEAFF. DNA for the CDR3: TGTGCCAGCAGCAAAAGAACGGGGAGAACTGAAGCTTTCTTT.

This chain uses TRBV15 with TRBJ1-5, with 8 bases lining up with TRBD1. Germline CDR1 reads LNHNV; CDR2 reads YYDKDF (reference sequence). The ends lost 4 bases at V and 2 bases at J; junction bases unmatched: 4. The CDR3 has 15 amino acids. The CDR3 sequence is CATSMDRARNQPQHF. The CDR3 DNA sequence: TGTGCCACCAGCATGGACAGGGCGCGCAATCAGCCCCAGCATTTT.

The chain has TRBV6-5 and TRBJ2-5; 9 nucleotides line up with TRBD2. CDR3 length equals 14 residues. Germline CDR1 is MNHEY and CDR2 is SVGAGI. V trimming: 9 bases; J trimming: 5 bases; junction bases outside the gene matches: 10. CDR3 region: CASSERGAWETQYF. The CDR3 coding sequence is TGTGCCAGTTCAGAGCGGGGGGCTTGGGAGACCCAGTACTTC.

This chain uses TRBV5-3 with TRBJ1-1; D is undetermined. TRBV5-3 is classed as an ORF, of uncertain function. This CDR3 spans 13 amino acids. V lost 6 bases and J 1 base, leaving 10 bases between the germline ends. CDR3 in amino acids: CARKRGRNTEAFF. CDR3 coding DNA: TGTGCCAGAAAGCGCGGGCGGAACACTGAAGCTTTCTTT.

CDR3 amino acids: CAWNEQGNTIYF. Written as DNA, the CDR3 is TGTGCCTGGAATGAACAGGGAAACACCATATATTTT. The chain links TRBV30 to TRBJ1-3; no clear D gene. Germline lookup yields CDR1 GTSNPN and CDR2 SVGIG (reference sequence). The CDR3 totals 12 residues. Trimming stripped 4 bases from V and 4 bases from J, with 8 bases between.

The V and J genes are TRBV5-4 and TRBJ2-1, with 8 positions matching TRBD2. With 3 bases clipped from V and 7 bases from J, the junction kept 6 bases outside the gene matches. Germline loops: CDR1 SGHNT, CDR2 YYREEE (reference sequence). The CDR3 runs 14 residues. The DNA for the CDR3 is TGTGCCAGCAGCTCGGGGACTAGTGTGAATGAGCAGTTCTTC. Its protein product is CASSSGTSVNEQFF.

V and J are TRBV6-5 and TRBJ1-1; D gene unclear. This CDR3 spans 16 amino acids. CDR1 and CDR2 (germline): MNHEY, SVGAGI. V was pared by 2 bases and J by 0 bases, with 13 bases between. CDR3 loop: CASSYSPGRLNTEAFF. CDR3 DNA: TGTGCCAGCAGTTACAGCCCCGGCAGACTGAACACTGAAGCTTTCTTT.

The V call is TRBV6-8, the J call TRBJ1-4; D gene uncertain. The CDR3 is made up of 13 amino acids. Germline CDR1 reads MNHGY; CDR2 reads SAAAGT. The V end was cut by 2 bases, the J end by 7 bases, with 8 bases between. The CDR3 DNA reads as TGTGCCAGCAGTTACCCCCGGCGTGAAAAACTGTTTTTT. It encodes CASSYPRREKLFF.